A selection of T cell receptor beta chains follows, all from one sample in a study of metastatic and nonmetastatic thyroid tumors. TCRdb re-analyzed the PCR reads using MiXCR. There are approximately 37,000 clones in the sample; roughly 22% occur only once, and about 3% lies in the top ten. The sequencing sample was made of tumor tissue. All receptors come from a male donor with papillary thyroid cancer or a benign thyroid nodule (not recorded which). Some clones in this sample may be carry-over from other donors' samples. Each CDR3 is given with its conserved first and last residue. The D gene is left open where the match is weak. The listing skips clone size in some rows; elsewhere it reads once, few, many or a size class.

V	J	D	size	DNA	CDR3
TRBV6-1	TRBJ2-7	.	few	TGTGCCGGCAGTGATTGGTGCTACGAGCAGTACTTC	CAGSDWCYEQYF
TRBV7-3	TRBJ2-3	TRBD2	.	TGTGCCAGCAGCTTATCGGGACTAGCGGATACGCAGTATTTT	CASSLSGLADTQYF
TRBV18	TRBJ2-2	.	.	TGTGCCAGCTCACCGCAGGGTACCGGGGAGCTGTTTTTT	CASSPQGTGELFF
TRBV28	TRBJ1-4	.	.	TGTGCCAGCGGTATAAGTGGTAATGAAAAACTGTTTTTT	CASGISGNEKLFF
TRBV7-2	TRBJ2-5	TRBD2	many	TGTGCCAGCAGCTTAGCGGTAGCGGGAGGCCTCCAAGAGACCCAGTACTTC	CASSLAVAGGLQETQYF
TRBV7-9	TRBJ1-1	.	.	TGTGCCAGCAGCTTAGAAAACTCAGGGGTGACTGAAGCTTTCTTT	CASSLENSGVTEAFF
TRBV5-4	TRBJ1-2	.	many	TGTGCCAGCAGCTTGGAGACTGCGGGAGGGGGCTACACCTTC	CASSLETAGGGYTF
TRBV6-5	TRBJ1-2	.	many	TGTGCCAGCAGTTACTCGAAGGAAACTGGCTACACCTTC	CASSYSKETGYTF
TRBV3-1	TRBJ2-7	.	.	TGTGCCAGCAGCGACGAATTTGACCTCAACGAGCAGTACTTC	CASSDEFDLNEQYF
TRBV2	TRBJ2-2	TRBD2	.	TGTGCCAGCAGTGACTCGGGACTAGCGGGACTGACCGGGGAGCTGTTTTTT	CASSDSGLAGLTGELFF
TRBV11-2	TRBJ2-1	.	many	TGTGCCAGCAGCTCCTACAGGGTAGATCAGTTCTTC	CASSSYRVDQFF
TRBV6-5	TRBJ1-6	TRBD1	medium-sized	TGTGCCAGCAGTTACGATCTGCCAGGGGGAGCTCCTAATTCACCCCTCCACTTT	CASSYDLPGGAPNSPLHF
TRBV10-1	TRBJ2-2	.	few	TGCGCCAGCAGCGTGACGCTGAACACCGGGGAGCTGTTTTTT	CASSVTLNTGELFF
TRBV30	TRBJ2-7	TRBD2	many	TGTGCCTGGAGTCGCGGGAGGGCCCGACCCGAGCAGTACTTC	CAWSRGRARPEQYF
TRBV20-1	TRBJ2-1	TRBD2	many	TGCAGTGCTAGAGGGCAAGGGGGACTAGCGGATGACAATGAGCAGTTCTTC	CSARGQGGLADDNEQFF
TRBV6-1	TRBJ1-5	.	.	TGTGCCAGCATTGAAGTGACAGTCTTGAGCAATCAGCCCCAGCATTTT	CASIEVTVLSNQPQHF
TRBV24-1	TRBJ1-2	.	.	TGCGCCACCAGCCTGGGTAGGAGCTACAGCTTC	CATSLGRSYSF
TRBV28	TRBJ2-4	TRBD1	many	TGTGCCAGCAGCCAGACCGGGACAGGGGTTGACATTCAGTACTTC	CASSQTGTGVDIQYF
TRBV5-6	TRBJ1-2	TRBD1	.	TGTGCCAGCAGCTCCCGGACAGGGGTGGATGGCTACACCTTC	CASSSRTGVDGYTF
TRBV27	TRBJ2-7	.	medium-sized	TGTGCCAGCAGTTTTGGGCAGACCTACGAGCAGTACTTC	CASSFGQTYEQYF
TRBV6-1	TRBJ2-3	TRBD2	many	TGTGCCAGCAGCGCCCAACTAGCGGGAAACACAGATACGCAGTATTTT	CASSAQLAGNTDTQYF
TRBV6-1	TRBJ2-7	.	few	TGTGCCAGCAGTGAAACATTTCCCCAGTGTGCAAAGCTCTACGAGCAGTACTTC	CASSETFPQCAKLYEQYF
TRBV20-1	TRBJ2-7	TRBD2	medium-sized	TGCAGTGCTAGAGATCAGTCTAGCGGGGCCTACGAGCAGTACTTC	CSARDQSSGAYEQYF
TRBV2	TRBJ2-7	.	few	TGCGCCAGCGGACGGGCAGGGGTAGGCGAGCAGTACTTC	CASGRAGVGEQYF
TRBV20-1	TRBJ2-7	.	.	TGCAGTGCGGGTCGGGGGATCTCCTACGAGCAGTACTTC	CSAGRGISYEQYF
TRBV28	TRBJ1-2	.	.	TGTGCCAGCAGTTTCGGCCTTAACTATGGCTACACCTTC	CASSFGLNYGYTF
TRBV3-1	TRBJ1-3	.	.	TGTGCCAGCAGCCAAGTACTGGGCTCTGGAAACACCATATATTTT	CASSQVLGSGNTIYF
TRBV5-1	TRBJ2-7	.	.	TGCGCCAGCAGCTTGGCTGTTACCTCCTACGAGCAGTACTTC	CASSLAVTSYEQYF
TRBV6-2/TRBV6-3	TRBJ2-5	.	many	TGTGCCAGCAGTTACTCAAGGGGGAAAGAGACCCAGTACTTC	CASSYSRGKETQYF
TRBV20-1	TRBJ1-5	.	many	TGCAGTGCTAGGGAGGGAAGCAATCAGCCCCAGCATTTT	CSAREGSNQPQHF
TRBV5-1	TRBJ2-7	TRBD2	.	TGCGCCAGCAGCTCCTCTAGCGGCCCGACCTACGAGCAGTACTTC	CASSSSSGPTYEQYF
TRBV20-1	TRBJ2-7	.	.	TGCAGTGCTAGGCTTGCCGGGCGGGTCCACGAGCAGTACTTC	CSARLAGRVHEQYF
TRBV12-3/TRBV12-4	TRBJ1-1	.	many	TGTGCCAGCAGTGGGGGAAGCACTGAAGCTTTCTTT	CASSGGSTEAFF
TRBV11-1	TRBJ2-2	TRBD1	many	TGTGCCAGCAGCCCCAACAGGGGGTTCAACACCGGGGAGCTGTTTTTT	CASSPNRGFNTGELFF
TRBV30	TRBJ2-7	.	.	TGTGCCTGGAGTGGGGTATTACGGACGAACGAGCAGTACTTC	CAWSGVLRTNEQYF
TRBV29-1	TRBJ1-1	.	many	TGCAGCGTTGAAGACGGCCTGAACACTGAAGCTTTCTTT	CSVEDGLNTEAFF
TRBV20-1	TRBJ1-2	TRBD1	.	TGTAGTGCTAGAGATCCCACAGGGGGAGATAGCTACACCTTC	CSARDPTGGDSYTF
TRBV7-2	TRBJ2-7	.	many	TGTGCCAGCAGCCCCTCCCGCGGGCCCTCCTACGAGCAGTACTTC	CASSPSRGPSYEQYF